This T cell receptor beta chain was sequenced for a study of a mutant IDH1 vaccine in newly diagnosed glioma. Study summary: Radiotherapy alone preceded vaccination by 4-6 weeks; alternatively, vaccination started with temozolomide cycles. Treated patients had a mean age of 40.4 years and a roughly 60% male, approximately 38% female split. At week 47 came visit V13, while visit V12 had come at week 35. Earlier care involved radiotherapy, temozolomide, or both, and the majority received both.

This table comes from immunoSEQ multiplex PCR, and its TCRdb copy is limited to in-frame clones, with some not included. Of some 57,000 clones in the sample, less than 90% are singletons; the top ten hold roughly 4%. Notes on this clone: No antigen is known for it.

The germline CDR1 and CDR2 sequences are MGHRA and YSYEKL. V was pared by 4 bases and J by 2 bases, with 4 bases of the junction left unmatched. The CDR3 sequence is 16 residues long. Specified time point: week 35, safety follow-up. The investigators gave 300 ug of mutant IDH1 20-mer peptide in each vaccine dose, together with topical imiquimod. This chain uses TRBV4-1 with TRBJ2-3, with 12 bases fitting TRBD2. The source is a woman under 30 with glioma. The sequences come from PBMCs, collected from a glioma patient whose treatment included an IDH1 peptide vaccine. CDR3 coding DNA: TGCGCCAGCAGCCCCGGGACTAGCGGGTTCACAGATACGCAGTATTTT. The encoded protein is CASSPGTSGFTDTQYF.